This T cell receptor (beta chain) was sequenced during a study of blood T cell repertoires in COVID-19. V dropped 4 bases and J dropped 0; count of bases not matched to a gene: 5. Germline loops: CDR1 KGHSH, CDR2 LQKENI. The CDR3 runs to 15 residues. Assay used: immunoSEQ multiplex PCR; TCRdb lists only in-frame clones, some missing. The data show some 200,000 clones, about 88% seen once. Sequenced input: peripheral blood. The chain employs TRBV18 and TRBJ1-1; the match to TRBD1 covers 7 bases. The TCR sequence derives from a middle-aged man with active or convalescent COVID-19. Here the CDR3 reads CASSQQGSMNTEAFF. CDR3 bases: TGTGCCAGCTCACAACAGGGGTCTATGAACACTGAAGCTTTCTTT.